Given below is one TCR beta chain in context. The method was immunoSEQ multiplex PCR; TCRdb's version includes in-frame clones alone and lacks a portion of them. In the table there are about 180,000 clones, about four fifths of which are singletons. These data are taken from a study of blood T cell repertoires in COVID-19. The overall study: Researchers got acute and convalescent COVID-19 samples from the United States, Italy and Spain. PBMCs, B-cell-depleted T cells, or T cells were the source of the cDNA or gDNA that made up the material.

Seattle patients were enrolled while actively infected and followed longitudinally. The receptor's source is a woman in her sixties or seventies with COVID-19, enrolled during active disease. Sequencing input: peripheral blood.

This chain's CDR3 is CASSFRGGASTDTQYF. In nucleotides, the CDR3 is TGTGCCAGCAGCTTTCGGGGGGGCGCTAGCACAGATACGCAGTATTTT. V gene TRBV11-2 combines with J gene TRBJ2-3; 8 bases match TRBD2. This CDR3 has 16 amino acids. Germline CDR1 reads SGHAT; CDR2 reads FQNNGV. V was pared by 3 bases and J by 0 bases, with 5 bases of the junction left unmatched.